What follows are 28 T cell receptor beta chains derived from one specimen sequenced in a study of T cells in Graves' hyperthyroidism and ophthalmopathy. Amplified TCR beta CDR3 regions came from RNA transcripts. Initially, a first-round RT-PCR of the TCR CDR3 employed the HTBI primer set. Using its own MiXCR run on the multiplex PCR reads, TCRdb lists one record per CDR3 protein. This sample has 100,000 to 130,000 distinct CDR3 sequences, with approximately 15% found just once. The sample was blood. The source of these receptors is a woman aged 45-60 years with Graves' hyperthyroidism.

This clonotype has ten or more counts. V and J are TRBV10-3 and TRBJ1-1, with 10 bases lining up with TRBD1. Trimming took 7 bases from V and 6 from J; bases not matched to a gene: 8. The germline V gene has CDR1 ENHRY and CDR2 SYGVKD. The CDR3 covers 14 residues. The CDR3 sequence: CAITPGQGRSEAFF. The CDR3 DNA is TGTGCCATCACTCCGGGACAGGGGCGATCTGAAGCTTTCTTT.

This clonotype was counted many times. The rearrangement links TRBV27 to TRBJ2-3; D perhaps matches TRBD2 (5 bases). The CDR3 consists of 13 residues. Germline loops: CDR1 MNHEY, CDR2 SMNVEV (reference sequence). Deletions cut 5 bases from V and 6 bases from J, with 12 bases between. The CDR3 nucleotides are TGTGCCAGCAGTCAACGGGGAGCCGATACGCAGTATTTT. Translating gives CASSQRGADTQYF.

Many counts were recorded for this clonotype. The chain couples TRBV29-1 to TRBJ2-1; 7 bases fit TRBD2. The CDR3 runs 13 residues. V dropped 4 bases and J dropped 7; count of bases not matched to a gene: 7. Looked up from germline, CDR1 is SQVTM and CDR2 is ANQGSEA. The CDR3: CSVAAGAGNEQFF. The CDR3 DNA follows: TGCAGCGTTGCTGCGGGAGCTGGAAATGAGCAGTTCTTC.

This clonotype was counted ten times or more. The chain combines TRBV7-3 with TRBJ1-1; D is unclear. Germline CDR1 and CDR2: SGHTA and FQGTGA. The CDR3 is 14 amino acids. V lost 5 bases and J lost 6, with 16 bases in between. The CDR3 reads CASSPSWESAEAFF. The CDR3 DNA follows: TGTGCCAGCAGCCCCTCTTGGGAGAGCGCTGAAGCTTTCTTT.

This clonotype was detected many times. This chain joins TRBV5-1 and TRBJ1-4, with 8 positions matching TRBD1. This CDR3 is built from 14 residues. V lost 4 bases to trimming and J lost 7 bases; unmatched junction nucleotides: 6. The germline V gene encodes CDR1 SGHRS and CDR2 YFSETQ. The CDR3 loop is CASSAGTGFEKLFF. CDR3 sequence (DNA): TGCGCCAGCAGCGCCGGGACAGGTTTTGAAAAACTGTTTTTT.

This chain uses TRBV6-5 with TRBJ2-3, with TRBD2 matching over 7 bases. There are 17 residues in the CDR3. CDR1 MNHEY and CDR2 SVGAGI come from the germline V gene. V gave up 0 bases and J gave up 0 bases; unmatched junction bases: 6. The CDR3 sequence is CASSYSRLARSTDTQYF. DNA for the CDR3: TGTGCCAGCAGTTACTCCCGACTAGCTAGGAGCACAGATACGCAGTATTTT.

This clonotype showed up many times. V usage is TRBV29-1 and J usage is TRBJ1-1, with D unresolved. Germline V gene data show CDR1 as SQVTM and CDR2 as ANQGSEA. The CDR3 totals 13 residues. The V end lost 3 bases, the J end lost 3 bases, and 11 bases lay between the germline ends. CDR3 DNA sequence: TGCAGCGTTGAGCCCGGATCCCACACTGAAGCTTTCTTT. As protein: CSVEPGSHTEAFF. Based on the CDR3 plus reference TRBV29-1 and TRBJ1-1, the full variable domain is SAVISQKPSRDICQRGTSLTIQCQVDSQVTMMFWYRQQPGQSLTLIATANQGSEATYESGFVIDKFPISRPNLTFSTLTVSNMSPEDSSIYLCSVEPGSHTEAFFGQGTRLTVV.

This clonotype appeared many times. This chain links TRBV4-1 with TRBJ1-1; D ambiguous. This CDR3 contains 13 residues. Germline CDR1 MGHRA, CDR2 YSYEKL. Trimming took off 5 bases at V and 2 bases at J, with 9 bases between the two ends. CDR3 sequence: CASSRVPNTEAFF. In DNA form, the CDR3 reads TGCGCCAGCAGCAGAGTTCCAAACACTGAAGCTTTCTTT.

In this sample, this clonotype turned up many times. The gene calls are TRBV6-1 and TRBJ2-6; D is unresolved. Trimming removed 3 bases at V and 2 bases at J, with 5 bases between. The CDR3 covers 14 residues. The germline gives CDR1 MNHNS, CDR2 SASEGT. The CDR3, as DNA: TGTGCCAGCAGTGACAGGCCTGGGGCCAACGTCCTGACTTTC. The encoded protein is CASSDRPGANVLTF.

This chain links TRBV20-1 with TRBJ2-1; 14 nucleotides line up with TRBD2. The CDR3 has 18 amino acids. Germline CDR1 and CDR2: DFQATT and SNEGSKA (reference sequence). CDR3 bases: TGCGGCGCAGGTGGCACCGGGACCGGGACTAGCGGGGGAAATGAGCAGTTCTTC. Translating it yields CGAGGTGTGTSGGNEQFF.

This clonotype was found many times. V and J are TRBV10-3 and TRBJ2-3; D perhaps matches TRBD2 (6 bases). The V end was cut by 6 bases, the J end by 0 bases, with 10 bases between. This CDR3 is built from 14 residues. Germline values: CDR1 ENHRY, CDR2 SYGVKD. The DNA for the CDR3 is TGTGCCATCAGGGCAGGGACTAGCACAGATACGCAGTATTTT. As protein: CAIRAGTSTDTQYF.

This clonotype was detected many times. The gene calls are TRBV28 and TRBJ2-1, with 9 bases lining up with TRBD1. Looked up from germline, CDR1 is MDHEN and CDR2 is SYDVKM. V trimming: 3 bases; J trimming: 4 bases; junction bases outside the gene matches: 16. This CDR3 has 19 amino acids. CDR3 region: CASSFGTGTTGLLYNEQFF. The CDR3 DNA follows: TGTGCCAGCAGTTTCGGGACAGGGACAACGGGACTACTTTACAATGAGCAGTTCTTC.

The chain carries TRBV5-6 and TRBJ1-1; D is ambiguous. The germline CDR1 and CDR2 sequences are SGHDT and YYEEEE. This CDR3 region has 14 residues. V dropped 1 base and J dropped 0 bases, with 7 bases sitting between them. The CDR3 DNA sequence: TGTGCCAGCAGCTTGCCGGAAATGAACACTGAAGCTTTCTTT. Amino acids: CASSLPEMNTEAFF. Drawing the rest from reference TRBV5-6 and TRBJ1-1, the complete variable domain is DAGVTQSPTHLIKTRGQQVTLRCSPKSGHDTVSWYQQALGQGPQFIFQYYEEEERQRGNFPDRFSGHQFPNYSSELNVNALLLGDSALYLCASSLPEMNTEAFFGQGTRLTVV.

This clonotype was seen repeatedly, ten times or more. The junction departs from germline at one end; a sequencing error may be responsible. The rearrangement links TRBV20-1 to TRBJ2-2; D tentatively reads TRBD1 or TRBD2 (6 bases each). Germline V lookup: CDR1 DFQATT, CDR2 SNEGSKA (reference sequence). This CDR3 has 13 residues. This CDR3 reads CSVADRQAGGLFF. Here the CDR3 DNA reads TGCAGTGTTGCGGACAGACAGGCCGGGGGGCTGTTTTTT.

This clonotype appeared many times. The CDR3 DNA reads TGTGCCAGCAGCCGGGGACTAGCGGGGGATGAGCAGTTCTTC. Amino acids: CASSRGLAGDEQFF. The V gene is TRBV2, the J gene TRBJ2-1, with TRBD2 matching 14 bases. Per the germline V gene, CDR1 is SNHLY and CDR2 is FYNNEI. The junction had 3 bases not matched to a gene; V was cut back by 6 bases and J by 8 bases. This CDR3 has 14 amino acids.

This clonotype was recorded at least ten times. The chain employs TRBV6-1 and TRBJ2-2; D assignment may be TRBD1 or TRBD2 (6 bases each). CDR1 is MNHNS and CDR2 is SASEGT in the germline V gene. CDR3 length: 15 amino acids. V was cut by 5 bases and J by 3 bases, with 13 bases left in between. CDR3 amino acids: CASSYEGGDTGELFF. The CDR3 DNA is TGTGCCAGCAGTTATGAGGGGGGAGACACCGGGGAGCTGTTTTTT.

This clonotype was observed many times. Here the CDR3 reads CSASGKGVEQFF. The CDR3 region has the DNA TGCAGTGCTAGTGGAAAGGGGGTTGAGCAGTTCTTC. The chain couples TRBV20-1 to TRBJ2-1, with D perhaps TRBD1 (6 bases). Trimming pared 3 bases from V and 9 bases from J, leaving 12 bases between. Per germline, CDR1 DFQATT and CDR2 SNEGSKA (reference sequence). The CDR3 has 12 amino acids.

This clonotype was counted a few times. The V and J genes are TRBV6-1 and TRBJ2-6, with D unresolved. CDR3 length: 14 residues. With 6 bases removed from V and 3 bases from J, the gap between germline ends came to 9 bases. CDR1 MNHNS and CDR2 SASEGT come from the germline V gene. The CDR3 DNA reads TGTGCCAGCAGATTCGTGGGTGGGGCCAACGTCCTGACTTTC. As protein: CASRFVGGANVLTF.

In regard to this clonotype: A much larger clone differs from this one at a single base, so this may be a read error. This chain links TRBV3-1 with TRBJ2-5, with 10 bases identical to TRBD2. V was pared by 5 bases and J by 5 bases, with 11 bases of the junction left unmatched. CDR3 length: 16 amino acids. From germline, CDR1 is LGHDT and CDR2 YNNKEL (reference sequence). The CDR3, as DNA: TGTGCCAGCAGCGCGTGGACTAGCGGTAGAGGGGAGACCCAGTACTTC. Amino acid sequence: CASSAWTSGRGETQYF.

The chain has TRBV7-2 and TRBJ1-2; a weak D match, TRBD1 (5 bases). Germline CDR1 SGHTA, CDR2 FQGNSA. V lost 1 base to trimming and J lost 7 bases, with 10 bases between them. The CDR3 extends over 13 amino acids. The CDR3 DNA sequence: TGTGCCAGCAGCTTAGGAGGGGACGCTGGCTACACCTTC. This codes for CASSLGGDAGYTF.

This clonotype was counted at least ten times. CDR3: CASSQKAGTTIYF. The CDR3 nucleotides read TGTGCCAGCAGCCAAAAGGCAGGCACCACCATATATTTT. The rearrangement joins TRBV14 to TRBJ1-3; no definite D call. Trimming took 2 bases from V and 9 from J, leaving 11 bases between them. CDR1 and CDR2 from the germline V gene are SGHDN and FVKESK. The CDR3 is made up of 13 amino acids.

This chain joins TRBV6-1 and TRBJ1-2; TRBD1 matches 10 bases. CDR3 length equals 14 residues. Germline assignment: CDR1 MNHNS and CDR2 SASEGT. V lost 6 bases and J lost 5; bases outside the gene matches: 6. CDR3 DNA: TGTGCCAGCAGAACCGGGACAGGGGAATATGGCTACACCTTC. This sequence encodes CASRTGTGEYGYTF.

The sample holds many counts of this clonotype. V gene TRBV13 combines with J gene TRBJ2-6; no firm D call. Trimming removed 4 bases from V and 0 bases from J, with 10 bases in between. CDR1 PRHDT and CDR2 FYEKMQ come from the germline V gene (reference sequence). CDR3 length: 16 amino acids. CDR3 DNA: TGTGCCAGCAGCTCCCGTGGCCGCTCTGGGGCCAACGTCCTGACTTTC. Protein sequence: CASSSRGRSGANVLTF. The variable domain in full, with the rest retrieved from reference TRBV13 and TRBJ2-6, is AAGVIQSPRHLIKEKRETATLKCYPIPRHDTVYWYQQGPGQDPQFLISFYEKMQSDKGSIPDRFSAQQFSDYHSELNMSSLELGDSALYFCASSSRGRSGANVLTFGAGSRLTVL.

The sample holds many counts of this clonotype. The chain joins TRBV7-2 to TRBJ1-4, with no clear D. The ends were cut back, 2 bases at V and 3 bases at J, with 13 bases in the middle. The germline gives CDR1 SGHTA, CDR2 FQGNSA. This CDR3 comprises 16 residues. CDR3 DNA: TGTGCCAGCAGCTTATATGGGAGTTGGGCTAATGAAAAACTGTTTTTT. This translates into CASSLYGSWANEKLFF. The whole variable domain, filled in from reference TRBV7-2 and TRBJ1-4, reads GAGVSQSPSNKVTEKGKDVELRCDPISGHTALYWYRQSLGQGLEFLIYFQGNSAPDKSGLPSDRFSAERTGGSVSTLTIQRTQQEDSAVYLCASSLYGSWANEKLFFGSGTQLSVL.

This clonotype has ten or more counts. The genes are TRBV27 and TRBJ2-1; maybe TRBD2 (5 bases). Trimming shortened V by 9 bases and J by 4 bases, and 19 bases separated the two germline ends. This CDR3 comprises 15 residues. Germline assignment: CDR1 MNHEY and CDR2 SMNVEV (reference sequence). For the CDR3, the DNA is TGTGCCAGTAGTAAATCACGGGAAACTTACAATGAGCAGTTCTTC. Translation: CASSKSRETYNEQFF.

This chain links TRBV28 with TRBJ1-2; 12 nucleotides line up with TRBD1. CDR1 is MDHEN and CDR2 is SYDVKM in the germline V gene. Trimming took 7 bases from V and 7 from J; bases not matched to a gene: 7. This CDR3 comprises 14 residues. DNA for the CDR3: TGTGCCAGCATCCCGGGGACAGGGGGCTTTGGCTACACCTTC. It is translated as CASIPGTGGFGYTF.

In its sample, this clonotype was seen many times. DNA for the CDR3: TGCGCCAGCAGCGGGGAAAAGATCACTGAAGCTTTCTTT. This sequence encodes CASSGEKITEAFF. The chain joins TRBV5-1 to TRBJ1-1; D gene uncertain. Looked up from germline, CDR1 is SGHRS and CDR2 is YFSETQ. Trimming took 4 bases from V and 4 from J, leaving 11 bases between them. The CDR3 contains 13 residues.

There are many counts of this clonotype. CDR3 DNA: TGTGCCAGCTCCTCCGGCGGGAGCATGAATGAGCAGTTCTTC. Translating it yields CASSSGGSMNEQFF. The chain joins TRBV18 to TRBJ2-1, with 7 bases aligning to TRBD2. V lost 6 bases to trimming and J lost 7 bases; unmatched junction nucleotides: 9. The V gene's germline CDR1 is KGHSH and CDR2 LQKENI. The CDR3 sequence is 14 residues long.